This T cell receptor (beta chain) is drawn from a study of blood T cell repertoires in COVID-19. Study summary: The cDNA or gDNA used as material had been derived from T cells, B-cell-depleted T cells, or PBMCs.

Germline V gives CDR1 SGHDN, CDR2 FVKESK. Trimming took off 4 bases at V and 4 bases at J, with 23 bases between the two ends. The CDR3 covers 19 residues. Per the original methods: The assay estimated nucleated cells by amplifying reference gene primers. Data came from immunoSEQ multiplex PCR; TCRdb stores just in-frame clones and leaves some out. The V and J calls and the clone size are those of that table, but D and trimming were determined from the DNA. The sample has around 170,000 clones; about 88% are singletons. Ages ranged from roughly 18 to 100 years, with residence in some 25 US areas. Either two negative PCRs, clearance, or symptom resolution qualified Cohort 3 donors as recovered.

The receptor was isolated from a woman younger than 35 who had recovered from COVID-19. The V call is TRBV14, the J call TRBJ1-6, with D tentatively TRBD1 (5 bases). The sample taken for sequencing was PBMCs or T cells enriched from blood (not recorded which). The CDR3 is CASSLATLQVPFYNSPLHF. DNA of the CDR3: TGTGCCAGCAGCCTCGCTACCTTACAGGTCCCGTTTTATAATTCACCCCTCCACTTT.